This T cell receptor beta chain was captured by sequencing in a study of blood T cell repertoires in COVID-19. Sequencing used immunoSEQ multiplex PCR; TCRdb keeps in-frame clones, though not all of them. Among about 140,000 clones listed, 80% were seen once. This clone has just one count. Germline lookup yields CDR1 SGHDT and CDR2 YYEEEE. V was clipped by 3 bases and J by 2 bases, with 15 bases between them. This CDR3 comprises 16 residues. The chain employs TRBV5-6 and TRBJ2-1, with D perhaps TRBD2 (6 bases). Material for sequencing was peripheral blood. This clonotype was obtained from a woman aged 45 to 65 with acute or convalescent COVID-19. CDR3 protein: CASSSVEGNPYNEQFF. The CDR3 region has the DNA TGTGCCAGCAGCTCCGTGGAGGGCAACCCCTACAATGAGCAGTTCTTC.